The 14 T cell receptor beta chains below come from one sample, sequenced in a study of blood T cell repertoires in COVID-19. Method: immunoSEQ multiplex PCR; TCRdb's copy keeps in-frame clones and lacks some. The top ten clones hold less than 2% of a sample with approximately 200,000 clones, roughly 80% of them seen once. The sample taken for sequencing was PBMCs or T cells enriched from blood (not recorded which). The receptors were sampled from a man in his sixties who had recovered from COVID-19.

The chain couples TRBV4-3 to TRBJ1-6, with D perhaps TRBD1 (5 bases). The CDR3 length is 16 residues. CDR1 and CDR2 from the germline V gene are LGHNA and YSLEER. The V gene lost 0 bases and the J gene lost 5 bases, with 11 bases spanning the gap. CDR3 sequence reads: CASSQDGGGNNSPLHF. The DNA of the CDR3 is TGCGCCAGCAGCCAAGATGGGGGGGGAAATAATTCACCCCTCCACTTT.

J is TRBJ2-2 and V is TRBV9, with D perhaps matching TRBD1 (5 bases). This CDR3 comprises 16 residues. Germline CDR1 SGDLS, CDR2 YYNGEE. Deletions cut 3 bases from V and 3 bases from J, with 15 bases between. The CDR3 DNA is TGTGCCAGCAGCGCACGTTGGGGCCAGGACACCGGGGAGCTGTTTTTT. Amino acids: CASSARWGQDTGELFF. The complete variable domain, with remaining parts taken from reference TRBV9 and TRBJ2-2, reads DSGVTQTPKHLITATGQRVTLRCSPRSGDLSVYWYQQSLDQGLQFLIQYYNGEERAKGNILERFSAQQFPDLHSELNLSSLELGDSALYFCASSARWGQDTGELFFGEGSRLTVL.

The rearrangement joins TRBV5-5 to TRBJ2-1, with TRBD2 matching 15 bases. CDR1 and CDR2 (germline): SGHKS, YYEKEE (reference sequence). CDR3 size: 15 residues. The V gene end was trimmed by 3 bases and the J gene end by 7 bases; junction bases not matched to a gene: 2. The CDR3 nucleotides are TGTGCCAGCAGCTGGACTAGCGGGGGGGCAAATGAGCAGTTCTTC. Translating gives CASSWTSGGANEQFF.

V is TRBV24-1 and J is TRBJ2-5; a possible D gene is TRBD2 (6 bases). CDR3 length equals 15 residues. The germline CDR1 and CDR2 sequences are KGHDR and SFDVKD. The V and J ends lost 3 bases and 1 base respectively, with 11 bases between them. CDR3 DNA sequence: TGTGCCACCAGTGATGCGGGGCTGGGCCAAGAGACCCAGTACTTC. Protein: CATSDAGLGQETQYF.

The chain has TRBV7-2 and TRBJ1-6; 8 bases align to TRBD1. The CDR3 is 16 residues long. V gave up 5 bases and J gave up 9 bases; unmatched junction bases: 12. Looked up from germline, CDR1 is SGHTA and CDR2 is FQGNSA. Written as DNA, the CDR3 is TGTGCCAGCAGCATGGACGCGGGACAGGTTGTTTCACCCCTCCACTTT. It codes for CASSMDAGQVVSPLHF. The variable domain in full, with the rest retrieved from reference TRBV7-2 and TRBJ1-6, is GAGVSQSPSNKVTEKGKDVELRCDPISGHTALYWYRQSLGQGLEFLIYFQGNSAPDKSGLPSDRFSAERTGGSVSTLTIQRTQQEDSAVYLCASSMDAGQVVSPLHFGNGTRLTVT.

The rearrangement joins TRBV11-1 to TRBJ2-7; the D is unclear. This CDR3 contains 13 residues. V was pared by 1 base and J by 5 bases, with 9 bases between. Germline V gene data show CDR1 as SGHAT and CDR2 as FQDESV (reference sequence). For the CDR3, the DNA is TGTGCCAGCAGCTTAGACGGTCTGGACGAGCAGTACTTC. It codes for CASSLDGLDEQYF.

This sequence joins TRBV2 and TRBJ2-1, with D maybe TRBD2 (5 bases). CDR1 is SNHLY, CDR2 FYNNEI, per germline. Trimming took 5 bases from V and 6 from J, leaving 11 bases between them. This CDR3 spans 13 amino acids. CDR3: CASSQRAPNEQFF. In DNA form, the CDR3 reads TGTGCCAGCAGTCAGAGGGCACCCAATGAGCAGTTCTTC.

This chain joins TRBV4-1 and TRBJ2-5, with D maybe TRBD1 (8 bases). CDR1 and CDR2 from the germline V gene are MGHRA and YSYEKL. The length of the CDR3 is 17 residues. With 1 base removed from V and 4 bases from J, the gap between germline ends came to 19 bases. The CDR3 region is CASSQGTQGGRLETQYF. DNA of the CDR3: TGCGCCAGCAGCCAAGGGACACAGGGGGGGAGGTTAGAGACCCAGTACTTC.

This clone turned up a few times. The chain uses TRBV7-3 and TRBJ2-7, with D perhaps matching TRBD2 (5 bases). Germline V gives CDR1 SGHTA, CDR2 FQGTGA. With 1 base removed from V and 7 bases from J, the gap between germline ends came to 14 bases. The CDR3 sequence is 14 residues long. CDR3 protein: CASSLMSGSEEQYF. The CDR3 DNA reads as TGTGCCAGCAGCTTAATGTCGGGGTCGGAGGAGCAGTACTTC.

V gene TRBV21-1 combines with J gene TRBJ1-6; the table gives TRBD1 as D, unverified against the DNA. TRBV21-1 is reported as a pseudogene. This CDR3 contains 14 residues. The CDR3 protein is CANLRQAKNSPLHF. The CDR3, as DNA: TGTGCCAACCTCAGACAGGCGAAGAACTCACCCCTCCACTTT.

The chain carries TRBV12-3 or TRBV12-4 and TRBJ1-2; 7 bases are a match to TRBD1. The CDR3 has 12 residues. V shed 6 bases and J 7 bases; nucleotides not matched to a gene: 5. DNA for the CDR3: TGTGCCAGCAGCAAGACAGGGAGTGGCTACACCTTC. Translated: CASSKTGSGYTF.

The sample holds one count of this clone. V usage is TRBV7-3 and J usage is TRBJ1-2; D is ambiguous. V was cut by 5 bases and J by 4 bases, with 11 bases left in between. The germline V gene has CDR1 SGHTA and CDR2 FQGTGA. The CDR3 has 13 amino acids. For the CDR3, the DNA is TGTGCCAGCAGCCCAGGAGGGCCCTATGGCTACACCTTC. Amino acid sequence: CASSPGGPYGYTF.

This rearrangement joins TRBV2 to TRBJ2-1, with unresolved D. CDR3 length equals 14 residues. Per the germline V gene, CDR1 is SNHLY and CDR2 is FYNNEI. V was pared by 6 bases and J by 15 bases, with 24 bases between. The CDR3 coding sequence is TGTGCCAGCAGCCGCCGACTTACGACCGCCGGTTGGTTCTTC. This sequence encodes CASSRRLTTAGWFF.

The V and J genes are TRBV30 and TRBJ1-4, with 9 positions matching TRBD1. This CDR3 spans 16 amino acids. Germline V gene data show CDR1 as GTSNPN and CDR2 as SVGIG (reference sequence). Unmatched junction bases numbered 9, after V lost 0 bases and J lost 7 bases. The CDR3 loop is CAWSVPGRQGGEKLFF. The CDR3 coding sequence is TGTGCCTGGAGTGTACCGGGCAGACAGGGGGGTGAAAAACTGTTTTTT.